A selection of T cell receptor beta chains follows, all from one sample in a study of blood T cells in healthy people across ages. Each CDR3 protein is one row after TCRdb ran MiXCR on the 5' RACE reads. The sample has about 1 million distinct CDR3 sequences; around 43% are singletons. The specimen sequenced was blood. The receptor source for this set is a woman aged 55-70 years in good health. CDR3s include the opening cysteine and the closing phenylalanine or tryptophan. The D gene is left open where the match is weak. Expanded clones are given a class, and other clones once, few, many or no size at all.

clone size,D gene,J gene,V gene,CDR3 protein,CDR3 DNA
many,TRBD2,TRBJ2-7,TRBV7-8,CASSRGLAESSYEQYF,TGTGCCAGCAGCAGGGGACTAGCGGAGAGCTCCTACGAGCAGTACTTC
.,TRBD2,TRBJ2-1,TRBV7-8,CASSPGLAGGGWFF,TGTGCCAGCAGCCCGGGACTAGCGGGAGGTGGGTGGTTCTTC
many,.,TRBJ2-4,TRBV9,CASSVESGVGIQYF,TGTGCCAGCAGCGTAGAGAGTGGCGTGGGCATTCAGTACTTC
.,.,TRBJ1-5,TRBV12-3/TRBV12-4,CASQRAVGNQPQHF,TGTGCCAGCCAAAGGGCTGTAGGGAATCAGCCCCAGCATTTT
.,.,TRBJ2-3,TRBV12-3/TRBV12-4,CASSLRGDAQYF,TGTGCCAGCAGTTTGAGAGGAGATGCGCAGTATTTT
few,TRBD2,TRBJ2-3,TRBV4-2,CASSQVASGSADTQYF,TGTGCCAGCAGCCAAGTTGCTAGCGGGAGTGCAGATACGCAGTATTTT
.,.,TRBJ2-5,TRBV20-1,CSATLVGPRQETQYF,TGCAGTGCTACTCTGGTGGGCCCTCGCCAAGAGACCCAGTACTTC
.,.,TRBJ1-2,TRBV6-5,CASKEGLRHYGYTF,TGTGCCAGCAAAGAGGGTCTACGCCACTATGGCTACACCTTC
few,.,TRBJ2-5,TRBV6-6,CASNVGTQYF,TGTGCCAGTAACGTGGGGACCCAGTACTTC
few,TRBD1,TRBJ2-7,TRBV12-3/TRBV12-4,CASSKGGLALYEQYF,TGTGCCAGCAGCAAAGGGGGCCTAGCCCTCTACGAGCAGTACTTC
.,.,TRBJ2-1,TRBV13,CASSHFRNEQFF,TGTGCCAGCAGCCACTTTCGGAATGAGCAGTTCTTC
.,.,TRBJ2-6,TRBV2,CASSEVSSRTNVLTF,TGTGCCAGCAGTGAGGTCTCGTCTAGGACCAACGTCCTGACTTTC
.,TRBD1,TRBJ1-1,TRBV5-1,CASSSGTGEGSEAFF,TGCGCCAGCAGCTCAGGGACAGGGGAGGGATCCGAAGCTTTCTTT
.,.,TRBJ2-5,TRBV21-1,CASSKGPDRRGTQYF,TGTGCCAGCAGCAAAGGACCTGATAGGCGAGGGACCCAGTACTTC
.,TRBD1,TRBJ1-1,TRBV19,CASSIQGGNTEAFF,TGTGCCAGTAGTATCCAGGGGGGGAACACTGAAGCTTTCTTT
.,.,TRBJ2-7,TRBV20-1,CSASVGLQSHEQYF,TGCAGTGCTAGCGTCGGACTTCAGAGCCACGAGCAGTACTTC
.,.,TRBJ2-6,TRBV12-3/TRBV12-4,CASSPTEVGANVLTF,TGTGCCAGCAGTCCGACAGAGGTCGGGGCCAACGTCCTGACTTTC
.,.,TRBJ2-3,TRBV29-1,CSVDWGKITDTQYF,TGCAGCGTTGATTGGGGGAAAATCACAGATACGCAGTATTTT
.,.,TRBJ2-3,TRBV20-1,CSAILAANTDTQYF,TGCAGTGCTATATTAGCGGCCAACACAGATACGCAGTATTTT
.,TRBD2,TRBJ2-5,TRBV7-3,CASSSTSGMGETLYF,TGTGCCAGCAGCTCAACTAGCGGGATGGGAGAGACCCTGTACTTC
.,.,TRBJ1-1,TRBV29-1,CSVENAGTEAFF,TGCAGCGTTGAAAACGCTGGTACTGAAGCTTTCTTT
.,.,TRBJ2-2,TRBV27,CASSLGGVINTGELFF,TGTGCCAGCAGTTTAGGAGGGGTGATTAACACCGGGGAGCTGTTTTTT
few,.,TRBJ2-6,TRBV29-1,CSVGGTSGANVLTF,TGCAGCGTTGGTGGGACCTCTGGGGCCAACGTCCTGACTTTC
few,TRBD1,TRBJ2-7,TRBV6-1,CASSDPTGVQTYEQYF,TGTGCCAGCAGCGATCCAACAGGGGTCCAGACCTACGAGCAGTACTTC
.,.,TRBJ1-5,TRBV6-6,CASSYTREKAQHF,TGTGCCAGCAGTTATACGAGAGAGAAGGCCCAGCATTTT
.,TRBD1,TRBJ1-1,TRBV6-6,CASIRGGGGGNTEAFF,TGTGCCAGCATCCGAGGGGGAGGGGGCGGAAACACTGAAGCTTTCTTT
.,.,TRBJ1-4,TRBV29-1,CSVYTSTNEKLFF,TGCAGCGTATACACCTCAACTAATGAAAAACTGTTTTTT
.,.,TRBJ2-7,TRBV5-1,CASSLVGGSGNYEQYF,TGCGCCAGCAGCTTGGTAGGTGGGAGTGGAAACTACGAGCAGTACTTC
.,.,TRBJ2-3,TRBV28,CASGLRRDTQYF,TGTGCCAGCGGACTTAGAAGAGATACGCAGTATTTT
.,.,TRBJ2-7,TRBV28,CASSLWAVSSYEQYF,TGTGCCAGCAGTTTATGGGCTGTAAGCTCCTACGAGCAGTACTTC
.,TRBD1,TRBJ1-1,TRBV6-5,CASKTTGRTEAFF,TGTGCCAGCAAAACGACAGGGAGGACTGAAGCTTTCTTT
.,.,TRBJ2-7,TRBV25-1,CASKGIYEQYF,TGTGCCAGCAAGGGGATATACGAGCAGTACTTC
.,.,TRBJ2-7,TRBV7-9,CASSMEGLNEQYF,TGTGCCAGCAGCATGGAGGGCCTCAACGAGCAGTACTTC
few,.,TRBJ2-7,TRBV2,CASRRGGTSYEQYF,TGTGCCAGCCGCCGAGGCGGCACTTCCTACGAGCAGTACTTC
.,TRBD1,TRBJ2-7,TRBV6-1,CASTFSDRGIPYEQYF,TGTGCCAGCACTTTTTCGGACAGGGGAATACCCTACGAGCAGTACTTC
.,TRBD2,TRBJ2-1,TRBV5-1,CASNREGLRNEQFF,TGCGCCAGCAACCGGGAGGGCCTTAGGAATGAGCAGTTCTTC
.,TRBD1,TRBJ2-7,TRBV3-1,CASSQDLGQGDEQYF,TGTGCCAGCAGCCAAGATCTGGGACAGGGAGACGAGCAGTACTTC
.,.,TRBJ2-7,TRBV5-1,CASTLVGGYEQYF,TGCGCCAGCACCCTGGTAGGGGGCTACGAGCAGTACTTC
.,.,TRBJ2-7,TRBV5-1,CASSLVRASYEQYF,TGCGCCAGCAGCTTGGTACGGGCATCCTACGAGCAGTACTTC
.,TRBD1,TRBJ2-5,TRBV27,CASSGRGTGGTQYF,TGTGCCAGCAGTGGAAGAGGGACAGGGGGGACCCAGTACTTC
few,.,TRBJ2-7,TRBV4-1,CASSQDPGHLIPYEQYF,TGCGCCAGCAGCCAAGACCCGGGACACCTTATACCCTACGAGCAGTACTTC
.,TRBD2,TRBJ2-3,TRBV20-1,CSAKAGGPGNTQYF,TGCAGTGCCAAAGCGGGAGGGCCGGGAAATACGCAGTATTTT
few,.,TRBJ1-6,TRBV7-2,CASSLGGKANSPLHF,TGTGCCAGCAGCTTAGGGGGGAAGGCGAATTCACCCCTCCACTTT
.,.,TRBJ1-2,TRBV6-1,CASTPVEDYGYTF,TGTGCCAGCACCCCGGTGGAGGACTATGGCTACACCTTC
many,.,TRBJ2-3,TRBV3-1,CASSQEGYTQYF,TGTGCCAGCAGCCAAGAGGGGTATACGCAGTATTTT
.,TRBD2,TRBJ2-7,TRBV5-1,CASSHASGSSYEQYF,TGCGCCAGCAGCCATGCTAGCGGGAGCTCCTACGAGCAGTACTTC
.,.,TRBJ2-5,TRBV18,CASSPTLGQGGETQYF,TGTGCCAGCTCACCAACCCTGGGACAAGGAGGAGAGACCCAGTACTTC
.,.,TRBJ1-2,TRBV29-1,CSVEAGSGGYTF,TGCAGCGTTGAGGCAGGGTCGGGTGGCTACACCTTC
few,.,TRBJ2-7,TRBV11-1,CASSLKKGVLSYEQYF,TGTGCCAGCAGCTTAAAGAAAGGCGTACTCTCCTACGAGCAGTACTTC
.,.,TRBJ2-1,TRBV3-1,CASSQGASGPYNEQFF,TGTGCCAGCAGCCAAGGGGCGAGCGGGCCCTACAATGAGCAGTTCTTC
.,.,TRBJ2-7,TRBV29-1,CSVVLLVKGEQYF,TGCAGCGTTGTCTTACTAGTCAAGGGGGAGCAGTACTTC
.,.,TRBJ2-5,TRBV28,CASRGLGGQETQYF,TGTGCCAGCCGGGGGTTGGGGGGCCAAGAGACCCAGTACTTC
.,.,TRBJ2-2,TRBV30,CAWNLAPQFGELFF,TGTGCCTGGAACCTAGCGCCCCAATTCGGGGAGCTGTTTTTT
.,.,TRBJ2-3,TRBV18,CASSPAGAAGTQYF,TGTGCCAGCTCACCAGCGGGGGCCGCAGGTACGCAGTATTTT
.,TRBD1,TRBJ2-7,TRBV20-1,CSARGDSIYEQYF,TGCAGTGCTAGGGGGGACAGCATCTACGAGCAGTACTTC
.,.,TRBJ2-7,TRBV6-5,CAVSEGYFYEQYF,TGTGCCGTCTCAGAGGGGTATTTCTACGAGCAGTACTTC
.,.,TRBJ2-1,TRBV6-5,CASSLHSGGRGSGNEQFF,TGTGCCAGCAGTTTACACAGTGGAGGGAGAGGGTCGGGCAATGAGCAGTTCTTC
.,TRBD2,TRBJ2-1,TRBV4-2,CASSQEANSGSYNEQFF,TGTGCCAGCAGCCAAGAGGCGAATAGCGGGTCCTACAATGAGCAGTTCTTC
few,.,TRBJ1-2,TRBV29-1,CSGHRAYGYTF,TGCAGCGGACACAGGGCCTATGGCTACACCTTC
.,.,TRBJ1-4,TRBV4-1,CASSQLWATNEKLFF,TGCGCCAGCAGCCAACTCTGGGCAACTAATGAAAAACTGTTTTTT